Below are 8 T cell receptor beta chains sequenced from a single sample in a study of radiotherapy plus CTLA-4 blockade in lung cancer. TCRdb keeps only in-frame clones here, not all; method: immunoSEQ multiplex PCR. Found here are about 45,000 clones, 63% of them singletons; the top ten hold approximately 17%. The sample consisted of peripheral blood, taken from a patient treated with radiotherapy plus ipilimumab. The receptors were gathered from a human donor with non-small cell lung cancer who had a partial response to radiotherapy plus ipilimumab.

The chain uses TRBV10-3 and TRBJ1-2, with a tentative D call TRBD1 (6 bases). The ends were cut back, 6 bases at V and 0 bases at J, with 8 bases in the middle. The length of the CDR3 is 13 residues. CDR1 and CDR2 (germline): ENHRY, SYGVKD. In nucleotides, the CDR3 is TGTGCCATCAGGCAGGGGACTAACTATGGCTACACCTTC. It translates to CAIRQGTNYGYTF.

This chain joins TRBV7-2 and TRBJ2-1, with 12 bases fitting TRBD2. Germline V gene lookup returns CDR1 SGHTA and CDR2 FQGNSA. With V trimmed by 3 bases and J by 13 bases, 7 bases remained unmatched. CDR3 length: 14 amino acids. The CDR3 DNA sequence: TGTGCCAGCAGCTTGGGACTAGCGGGTCTCAGCCAGTTCTTC. It codes for CASSLGLAGLSQFF.

This clone came up once. The rearrangement joins TRBV30 to TRBJ2-7; D perhaps matches TRBD1 (5 bases). The CDR3 contains 13 residues. V was pared by 4 bases and J by 4 bases, with 14 bases between. Germline V gives CDR1 GTSNPN, CDR2 SVGIG (reference sequence). The CDR3 here is CAWKGLSRYEQYF. DNA of the CDR3: TGTGCCTGGAAGGGGTTATCCCGGTACGAGCAGTACTTC.

The chain recombines TRBV5-6 with TRBJ2-5; 7 positions agree with TRBD2. CDR3 length: 15 residues. V gave up 4 bases and J gave up 2 bases; unmatched junction bases: 8. Germline CDR1 reads SGHDT; CDR2 reads YYEEEE. This CDR3 is CASSRYQGGQETQYF. DNA for the CDR3: TGTGCCAGCAGCCGATATCAGGGAGGGCAAGAGACCCAGTACTTC.

In DNA form, the CDR3 reads TGTGCCAGCTCCTCCGGGACTGAGGTCTACGAGCAGTACTTC. This sequence encodes CASSSGTEVYEQYF. This chain uses TRBV9 with TRBJ2-7; weak D call: TRBD2 (6 bases). The germline V gene has CDR1 SGDLS and CDR2 YYNGEE. The ends were cut back, 7 bases at V and 3 bases at J, with 17 bases in the middle. The length of the CDR3 is 14 residues.

This chain connects TRBV5-6 to TRBJ2-1; 10 bases are a match to TRBD2. CDR1 SGHDT and CDR2 YYEEEE come from the germline V gene. Germline trimming cut 2 bases from V and 9 bases from J; bases unmatched to any gene: 14. The CDR3 spans 17 residues. The CDR3, as DNA: TGTGCCAGCAGCTTCCTAGTAAATAGCGGGGGGTTGAGTGAGCAGTTCTTC. Encoded protein: CASSFLVNSGGLSEQFF. Based on the CDR3 plus reference TRBV5-6 and TRBJ2-1, the full variable domain is DAGVTQSPTHLIKTRGQQVTLRCSPKSGHDTVSWYQQALGQGPQFIFQYYEEEERQRGNFPDRFSGHQFPNYSSELNVNALLLGDSALYLCASSFLVNSGGLSEQFFGPGTRLTVL.

This clone was detected many times. This chain uses TRBV5-1 with TRBJ1-1; D is uncertain. Trimming left V 10 bases short and J 3 bases short, with 13 bases between. CDR1 is SGHRS, CDR2 YFSETQ, per germline. This CDR3 comprises 12 residues. The CDR3 nucleotides are TGCGCCTGCCTCGAGAGGGACACTGAAGCTTTCTTT. Protein product: CACLERDTEAFF.

The chain links TRBV4-1 to TRBJ1-2; D not resolved. The V and J ends lost 2 bases and 8 bases respectively, with 18 bases between them. The CDR3 spans 15 residues. Germline V gene lookup returns CDR1 MGHRA and CDR2 YSYEKL. The CDR3: CASSQWETDPNGYTF. The DNA for the CDR3 is TGCGCCAGCAGCCAATGGGAGACCGACCCTAACGGCTACACCTTC.